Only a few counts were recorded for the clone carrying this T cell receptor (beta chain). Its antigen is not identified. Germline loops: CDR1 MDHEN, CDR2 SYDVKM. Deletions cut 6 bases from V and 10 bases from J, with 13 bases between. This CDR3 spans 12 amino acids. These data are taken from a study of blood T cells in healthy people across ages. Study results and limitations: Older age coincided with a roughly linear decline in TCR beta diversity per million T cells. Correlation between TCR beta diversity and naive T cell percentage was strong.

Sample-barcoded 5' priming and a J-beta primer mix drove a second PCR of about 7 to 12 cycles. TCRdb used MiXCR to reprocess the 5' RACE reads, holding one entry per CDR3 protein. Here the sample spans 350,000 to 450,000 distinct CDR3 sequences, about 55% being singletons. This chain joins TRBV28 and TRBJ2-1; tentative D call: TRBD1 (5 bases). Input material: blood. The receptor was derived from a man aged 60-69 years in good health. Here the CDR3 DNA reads TGTGCCAGCAGCAGGCAGGGAAGGGAGCAGTTCTTC. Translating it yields CASSRQGREQFF.